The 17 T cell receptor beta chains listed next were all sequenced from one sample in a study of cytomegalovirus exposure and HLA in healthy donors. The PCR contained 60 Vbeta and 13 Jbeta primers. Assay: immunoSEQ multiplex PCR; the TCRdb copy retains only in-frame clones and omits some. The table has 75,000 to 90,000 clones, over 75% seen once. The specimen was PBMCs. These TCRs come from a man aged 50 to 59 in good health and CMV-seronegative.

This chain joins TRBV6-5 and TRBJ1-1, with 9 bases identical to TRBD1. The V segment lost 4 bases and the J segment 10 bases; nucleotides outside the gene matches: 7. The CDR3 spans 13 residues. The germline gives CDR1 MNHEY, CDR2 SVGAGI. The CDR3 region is CASSSNRGQGAFF. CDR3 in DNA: TGTGCCAGCAGTTCAAACAGGGGGCAAGGAGCTTTCTTT.

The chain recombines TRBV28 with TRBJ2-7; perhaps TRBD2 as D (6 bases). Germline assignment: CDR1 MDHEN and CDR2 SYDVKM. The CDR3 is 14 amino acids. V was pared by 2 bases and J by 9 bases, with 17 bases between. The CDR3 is CASSLPNFLGGQYF. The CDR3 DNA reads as TGTGCCAGCAGTTTACCCAATTTTCTGGGGGGGCAGTACTTC.

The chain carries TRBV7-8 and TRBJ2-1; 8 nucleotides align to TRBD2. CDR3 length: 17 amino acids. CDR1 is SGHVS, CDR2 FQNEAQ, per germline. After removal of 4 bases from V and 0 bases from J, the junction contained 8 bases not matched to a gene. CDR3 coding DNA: TGTGCCAGCAGCTCGATACTAGCGGTGAGCTCCTACAATGAGCAGTTCTTC. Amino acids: CASSSILAVSSYNEQFF.

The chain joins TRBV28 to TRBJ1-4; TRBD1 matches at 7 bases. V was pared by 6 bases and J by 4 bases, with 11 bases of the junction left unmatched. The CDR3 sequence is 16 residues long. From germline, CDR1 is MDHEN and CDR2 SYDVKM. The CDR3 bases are TGTGCCAGCAGCCAAGAAACGACAGGGCTTAATGAAAAACTGTTTTTT. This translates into CASSQETTGLNEKLFF.

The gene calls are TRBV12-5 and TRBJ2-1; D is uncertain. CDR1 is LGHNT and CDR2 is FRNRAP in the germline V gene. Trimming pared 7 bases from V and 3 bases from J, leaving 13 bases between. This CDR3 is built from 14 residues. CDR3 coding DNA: TGTGCTAGTGCCCCTCGAGAGGACTACAATGAGCAGTTCTTC. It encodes CASAPREDYNEQFF.

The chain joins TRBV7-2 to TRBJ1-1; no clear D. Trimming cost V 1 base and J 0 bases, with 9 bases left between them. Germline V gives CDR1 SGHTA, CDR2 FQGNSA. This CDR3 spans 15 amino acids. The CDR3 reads CASSLGAGMNTEAFF. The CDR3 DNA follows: TGTGCCAGCAGCTTAGGGGCGGGGATGAACACTGAAGCTTTCTTT.

The DNA of the CDR3 is TGTGCCAGTAGTGAGACAGGAGACTACGAGCAGTACTTC. It encodes CASSETGDYEQYF. This chain links TRBV19 with TRBJ2-7; D might be TRBD1 (6 bases). Germline V CDR1 and CDR2: LNHDA, SQIVND (reference sequence). Trimming took off 5 bases at V and 3 bases at J, with 11 bases between the two ends. The CDR3 covers 13 residues.

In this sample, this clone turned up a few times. As DNA, the CDR3 is TGTGCCAGCAGTGCCGGACAGGGTAACACTGAAGCTTTCTTT. This sequence encodes CASSAGQGNTEAFF. The chain combines TRBV25-1 with TRBJ1-1; 8 bases align to TRBD1. J lost 2 bases, V lost 4 bases, and 3 bases had no gene match. The CDR3 is 14 residues long. CDR1 and CDR2 (germline): MGHDK, SYGVNS. Full variable domain (missing parts from reference TRBV25-1 and TRBJ1-1): EADIYQTPRYLVIGTGKKITLECSQTMGHDKMYWYQQDPGMELHLIHYSYGVNSTEKGDLSSESTVSRIRTEHFPLTLESARPSHTSQYLCASSAGQGNTEAFFGQGTRLTVV.

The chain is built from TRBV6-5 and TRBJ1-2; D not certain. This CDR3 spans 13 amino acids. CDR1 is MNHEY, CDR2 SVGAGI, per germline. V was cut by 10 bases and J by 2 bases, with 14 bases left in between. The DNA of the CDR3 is TGTGCCACCCTAGGAGCCCTAAACTATGGCTACACCTTC. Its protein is CATLGALNYGYTF.

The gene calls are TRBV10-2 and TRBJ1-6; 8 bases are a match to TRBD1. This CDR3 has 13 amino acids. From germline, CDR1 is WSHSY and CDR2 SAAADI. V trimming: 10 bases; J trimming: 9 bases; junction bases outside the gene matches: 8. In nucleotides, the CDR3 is TGCGCCACCAAGACAGGGGAAGTTTCACCCCTCCACTTT. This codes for CATKTGEVSPLHF.

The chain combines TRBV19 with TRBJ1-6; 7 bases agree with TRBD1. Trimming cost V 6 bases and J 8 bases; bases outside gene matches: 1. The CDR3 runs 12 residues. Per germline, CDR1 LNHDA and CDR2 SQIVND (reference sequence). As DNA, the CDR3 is TGTGCCAGTAGCGACAGGGATTCACCCCTCCACTTT. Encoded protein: CASSDRDSPLHF.

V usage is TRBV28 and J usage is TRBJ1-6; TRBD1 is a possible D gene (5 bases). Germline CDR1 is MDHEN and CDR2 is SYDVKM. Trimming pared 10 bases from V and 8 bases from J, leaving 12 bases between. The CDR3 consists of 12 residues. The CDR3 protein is CATRGVDSPLHF. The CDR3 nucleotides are TGTGCCACGCGGGGGGTGGATTCACCCCTCCACTTT.

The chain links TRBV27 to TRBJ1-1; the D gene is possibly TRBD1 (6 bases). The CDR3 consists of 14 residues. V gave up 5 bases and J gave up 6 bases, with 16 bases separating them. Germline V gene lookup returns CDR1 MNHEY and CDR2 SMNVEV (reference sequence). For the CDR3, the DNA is TGTGCCAGCAGTATATACAGGGTCCCCTCTGAAGCTTTCTTT. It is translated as CASSIYRVPSEAFF.

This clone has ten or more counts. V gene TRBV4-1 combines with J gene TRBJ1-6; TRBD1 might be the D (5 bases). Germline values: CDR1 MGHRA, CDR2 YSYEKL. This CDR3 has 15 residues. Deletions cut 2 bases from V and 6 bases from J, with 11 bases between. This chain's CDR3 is CASSQFGGSNSPLHF. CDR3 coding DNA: TGCGCCAGCAGCCAATTTGGGGGGAGTAATTCACCCCTCCACTTT.

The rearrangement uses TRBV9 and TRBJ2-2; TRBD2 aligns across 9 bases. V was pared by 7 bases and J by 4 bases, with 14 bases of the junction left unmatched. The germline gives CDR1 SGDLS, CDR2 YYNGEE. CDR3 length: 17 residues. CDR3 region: CASGVGLADFSTGELFF. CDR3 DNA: TGTGCCAGCGGGGTGGGACTAGCCGACTTCTCCACCGGGGAGCTGTTTTTT.

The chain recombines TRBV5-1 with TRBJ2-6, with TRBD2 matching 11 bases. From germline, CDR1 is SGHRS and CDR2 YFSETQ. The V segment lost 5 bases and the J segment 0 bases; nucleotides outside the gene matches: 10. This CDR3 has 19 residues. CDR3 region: CASRHPGTSGHSGANVLTF. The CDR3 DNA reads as TGCGCCAGCAGGCACCCCGGGACTAGCGGCCACTCTGGGGCCAACGTCCTGACTTTC.

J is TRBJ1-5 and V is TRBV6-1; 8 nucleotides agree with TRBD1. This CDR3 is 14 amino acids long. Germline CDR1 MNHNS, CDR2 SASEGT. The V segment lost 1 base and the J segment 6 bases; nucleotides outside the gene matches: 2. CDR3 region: CASSEGTGSQPQHF. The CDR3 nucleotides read TGTGCCAGCAGTGAAGGGACAGGGAGTCAGCCCCAGCATTTT.